Presented here are 6 T cell receptor beta chains from one specimen sequenced in a study of T cell repertoires in cytomegalovirus infection. TCRdb independently ran MiXCR on the reads; one entry per CDR3 protein. The table lists 650,000 to 900,000 distinct CDR3 sequences, approximately 32% of them singletons. The antigens these receptors bind are not known. The specimen comprised cultured CD8+ T cells from PBMCs, sampled from culture after CMV antigen stimulation. The receptors come from a human donor in good health (CMV status not recorded). Some clones in this sample may be carry-over from other donors' samples.

As regards this clonotype: It may be a read error: a sequence one base away is much more abundant. The chain is built from TRBV7-8 and TRBJ1-2; D is uncertain. The CDR3 runs to 14 residues. Germline CDR1 SGHVS, CDR2 FQNEAQ. The CDR3 is CASNLAGSEVGYTF. CDR3 nucleotide sequence: TGTGCCAGCAACTTAGCGGGCAGTGAGGTTGGCTACACCTTC.

The rearrangement links TRBV6-6 to TRBJ1-2; 9 positions match TRBD1. CDR1 and CDR2 from the germline V gene are MNHNY and SVGAGI (reference sequence). This CDR3 region has 12 residues. The ends lost 7 bases at V and 7 bases at J; junction bases unmatched: 4. In nucleotides, the CDR3 is TGTGCCAGCACTCCGGACAGGGGTGGCTACACCTTC. This gives the protein CASTPDRGGYTF.

This clonotype was seen a handful of times. The chain employs TRBV6-2 or TRBV6-3 and TRBJ2-1; the D is unclear. CDR1 is MNHEY and CDR2 is SVGEGT in the germline V gene. V was shortened by 7 bases and J by 9 bases, with 13 bases between the two germline ends. This CDR3 has 12 amino acids. CDR3 residues: CASMVEIGEQFF. The DNA for the CDR3 is TGTGCCAGCATGGTAGAAATCGGTGAGCAGTTCTTC.

This clonotype was detected a few times. This chain joins TRBV6-1 and TRBJ2-1, with a tentative D call TRBD2 (5 bases). V was clipped by 6 bases and J by 8 bases, with 26 bases between them. CDR3 length: 17 amino acids. CDR1 MNHNS and CDR2 SASEGT come from the germline V gene. For the CDR3, the DNA is TGTGCCAGCAGGTTATGGGTCGGGAAGATGGGTACGGATGAGCAGTTCTTC. It codes for CASRLWVGKMGTDEQFF.

The table lists this clonotype with a few counts. The junction differs from germline at one of its ends, possibly a read error. The CDR3 region is CASSEELGTGNYGYTF. The CDR3 nucleotides are TGCGCCAGCAGCGAAGAACTGGGGACAGGGAACTATGGCTACACCTTC. The rearrangement joins TRBV4-1 to TRBJ1-2, with 9 bases fitting TRBD1. The length of the CDR3 is 16 residues. Germline CDR1 and CDR2: MGHRA and YSYEKL.

Details on this clonotype: This clone may be a read error of a much larger clone one base away. The rearrangement uses TRBV28 and TRBJ2-3; 14 bases are a match to TRBD2. This CDR3 spans 18 amino acids. Germline lookup yields CDR1 MDHEN and CDR2 SYDVKM. The CDR3 loop is CAGSFSLGLAGGTDTQYF. The CDR3 DNA sequence: TGTGCCGGCAGTTTTTCCTTGGGACTAGCGGGGGGCACAGATACGCAGTATTTT.